This T cell receptor (beta chain) was recovered during a study of cytomegalovirus exposure and HLA in healthy donors. Study-wide results and caveats: Association of a missense DCLRE1C variant with TCR beta V- and J-gene trimming was reported in a later analysis.

Regarding this clone: The antigen remains unidentified.

Primers: 60 Vbeta forward and 13 Jbeta reverse. Libraries were prepared by immunoSEQ multiplex PCR; TCRdb keeps only in-frame clonotypes and omits some of them. This table holds 180,000 or so clones, approximately 80% found once. Material for sequencing was PBMCs. The receptor's source is a girl between 5 and 17 years old in good health and CMV-seropositive.

This CDR3 is CARTSGRARWDEQFF. The CDR3 DNA reads as TGCGCCAGGACTAGCGGGAGGGCCCGGTGGGATGAGCAGTTCTTC. V gene TRBV23-1 combines with J gene TRBJ2-1; the match to TRBD2 covers 14 bases. TRBV23-1 is an open reading frame, and its role is uncertain. Losses at the gene ends were 9 bases for V and 8 bases for J; bases not matched to a gene: 9. The CDR3 is 15 amino acids.